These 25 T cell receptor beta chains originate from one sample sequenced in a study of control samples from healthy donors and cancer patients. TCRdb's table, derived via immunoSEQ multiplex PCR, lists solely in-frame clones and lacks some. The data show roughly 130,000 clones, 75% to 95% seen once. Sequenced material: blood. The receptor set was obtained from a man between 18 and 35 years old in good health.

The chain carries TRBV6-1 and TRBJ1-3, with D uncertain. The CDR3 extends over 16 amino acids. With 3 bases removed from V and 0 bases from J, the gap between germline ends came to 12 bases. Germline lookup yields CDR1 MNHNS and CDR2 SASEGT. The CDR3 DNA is TGTGCCAGCAGTGAGCACTGGACCGTCTCTGGAAACACCATATATTTT. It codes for CASSEHWTVSGNTIYF.

The CDR3 here is CASSLGVWNYGYTF. The CDR3 DNA sequence: TGTGCCAGCAGCTTAGGGGTTTGGAACTATGGCTACACCTTC. This chain uses TRBV7-9 with TRBJ1-2; no reliable D call. The V end lost 1 base, the J end lost 2 bases, and 8 bases lay between the germline ends. CDR1 is SEHNR and CDR2 is FQNEAQ in the germline V gene (reference sequence). The CDR3 covers 14 residues.

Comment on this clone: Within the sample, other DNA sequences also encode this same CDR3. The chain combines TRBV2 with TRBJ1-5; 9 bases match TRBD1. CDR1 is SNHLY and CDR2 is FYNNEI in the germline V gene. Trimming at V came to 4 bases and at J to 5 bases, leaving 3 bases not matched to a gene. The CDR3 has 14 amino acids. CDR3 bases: TGTGCCAGCAGTGGGACAGGGGAAGATCAGCCCCAGCATTTT. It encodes CASSGTGEDQPQHF.

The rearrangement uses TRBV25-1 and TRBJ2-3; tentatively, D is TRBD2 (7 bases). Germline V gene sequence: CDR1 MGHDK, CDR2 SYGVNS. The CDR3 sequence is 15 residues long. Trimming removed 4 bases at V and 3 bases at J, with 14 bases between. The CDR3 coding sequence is TGTGCCAGCAGTGGGGCGGGGGCGGTGACAGATACGCAGTATTTT. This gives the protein CASSGAGAVTDTQYF.

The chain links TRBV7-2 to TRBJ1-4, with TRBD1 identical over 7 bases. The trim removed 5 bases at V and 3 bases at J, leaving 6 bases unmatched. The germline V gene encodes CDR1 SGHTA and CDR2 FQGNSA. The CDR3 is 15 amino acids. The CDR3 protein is CASSPWDRSNEKLFF. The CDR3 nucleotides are TGTGCCAGCAGCCCCTGGGACAGATCTAATGAAAAACTGTTTTTT.

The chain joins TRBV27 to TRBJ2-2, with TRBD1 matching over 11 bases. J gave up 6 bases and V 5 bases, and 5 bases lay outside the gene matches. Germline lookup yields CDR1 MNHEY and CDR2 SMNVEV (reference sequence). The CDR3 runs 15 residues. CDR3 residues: CASSPRDRGAGELFF. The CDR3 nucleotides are TGTGCCAGCAGTCCCCGGGACAGGGGGGCCGGGGAGCTGTTTTTT.

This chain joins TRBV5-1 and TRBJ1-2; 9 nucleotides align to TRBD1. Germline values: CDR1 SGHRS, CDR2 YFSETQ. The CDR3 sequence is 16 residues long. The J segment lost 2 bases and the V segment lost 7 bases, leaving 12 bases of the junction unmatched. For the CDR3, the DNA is TGCGCCAGCCAGTCCGGGACAGGGTTACAGAACTATGGCTACACCTTC. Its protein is CASQSGTGLQNYGYTF.

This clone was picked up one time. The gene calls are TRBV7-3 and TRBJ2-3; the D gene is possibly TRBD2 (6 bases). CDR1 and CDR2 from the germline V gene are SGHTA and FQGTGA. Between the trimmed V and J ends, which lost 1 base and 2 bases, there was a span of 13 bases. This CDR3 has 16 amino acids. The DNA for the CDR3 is TGTGCCAGCAGCTTAAGTAGGGACTCGATCACAGATACGCAGTATTTT. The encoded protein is CASSLSRDSITDTQYF.

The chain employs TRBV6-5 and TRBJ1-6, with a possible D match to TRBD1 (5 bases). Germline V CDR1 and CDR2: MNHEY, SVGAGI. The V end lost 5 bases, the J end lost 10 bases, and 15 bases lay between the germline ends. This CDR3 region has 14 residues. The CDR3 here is CASSTLQGGSPLHF. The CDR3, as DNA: TGTGCCAGCAGTACCCTTCAGGGTGGATCACCCCTCCACTTT.

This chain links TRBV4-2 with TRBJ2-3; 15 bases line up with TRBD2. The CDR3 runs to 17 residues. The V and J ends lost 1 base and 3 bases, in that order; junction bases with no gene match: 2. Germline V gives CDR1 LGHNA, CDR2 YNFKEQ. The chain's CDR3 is CASSQGTSGGATDTQYF. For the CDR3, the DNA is TGTGCCAGCAGCCAAGGGACTAGCGGGGGGGCAACAGATACGCAGTATTTT.

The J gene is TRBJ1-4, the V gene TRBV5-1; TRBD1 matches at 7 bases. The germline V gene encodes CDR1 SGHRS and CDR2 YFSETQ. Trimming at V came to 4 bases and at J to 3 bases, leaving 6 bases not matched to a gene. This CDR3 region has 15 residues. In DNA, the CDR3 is TGCGCCAGCAGCGTGATGGGACAGTCTAATGAAAAACTGTTTTTT. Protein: CASSVMGQSNEKLFF.

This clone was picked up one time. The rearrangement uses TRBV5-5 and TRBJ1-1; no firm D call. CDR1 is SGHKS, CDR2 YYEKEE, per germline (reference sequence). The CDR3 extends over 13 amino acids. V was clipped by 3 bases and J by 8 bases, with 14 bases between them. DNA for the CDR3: TGTGCCAGCAGCTCCACCACCGGCGGGGAAGCTTTCTTT. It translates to CASSSTTGGEAFF.

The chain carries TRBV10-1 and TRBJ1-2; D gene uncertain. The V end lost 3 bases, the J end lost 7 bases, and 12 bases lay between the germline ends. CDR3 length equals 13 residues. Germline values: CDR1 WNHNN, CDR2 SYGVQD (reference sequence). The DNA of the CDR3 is TGCGCCAGCAGTGATGACCGCGAGCTTGGCTACACCTTC. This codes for CASSDDRELGYTF.

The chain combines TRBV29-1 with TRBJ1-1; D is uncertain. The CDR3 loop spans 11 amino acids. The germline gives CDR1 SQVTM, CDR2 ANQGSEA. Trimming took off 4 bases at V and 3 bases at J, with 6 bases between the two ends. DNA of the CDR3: TGCAGCGTTGTGTTCGACACTGAAGCTTTCTTT. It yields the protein CSVVFDTEAFF.

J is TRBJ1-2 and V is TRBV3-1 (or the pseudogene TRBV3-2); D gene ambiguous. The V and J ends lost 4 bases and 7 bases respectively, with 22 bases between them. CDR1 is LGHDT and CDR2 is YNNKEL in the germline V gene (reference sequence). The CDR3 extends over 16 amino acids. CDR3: CASSPRRAASVGGYTF. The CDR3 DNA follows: TGTGCCAGCAGCCCGAGGCGGGCAGCGTCAGTGGGTGGCTACACCTTC.

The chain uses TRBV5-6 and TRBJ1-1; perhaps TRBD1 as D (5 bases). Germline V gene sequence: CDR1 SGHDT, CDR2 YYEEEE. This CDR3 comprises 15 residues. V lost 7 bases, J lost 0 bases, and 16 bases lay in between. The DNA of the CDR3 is TGTGCCAGCCAATCGACCAGGGTGATGAACACTGAAGCTTTCTTT. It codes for CASQSTRVMNTEAFF.

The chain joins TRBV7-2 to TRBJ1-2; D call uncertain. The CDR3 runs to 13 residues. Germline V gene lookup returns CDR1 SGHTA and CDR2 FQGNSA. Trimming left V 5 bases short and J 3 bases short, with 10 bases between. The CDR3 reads CASSPRDDYGYTF. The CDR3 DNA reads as TGTGCCAGCAGCCCCCGGGATGACTATGGCTACACCTTC. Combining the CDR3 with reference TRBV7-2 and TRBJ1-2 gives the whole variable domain GAGVSQSPSNKVTEKGKDVELRCDPISGHTALYWYRQSLGQGLEFLIYFQGNSAPDKSGLPSDRFSAERTGGSVSTLTIQRTQQEDSAVYLCASSPRDDYGYTFGSGTRLTVV.

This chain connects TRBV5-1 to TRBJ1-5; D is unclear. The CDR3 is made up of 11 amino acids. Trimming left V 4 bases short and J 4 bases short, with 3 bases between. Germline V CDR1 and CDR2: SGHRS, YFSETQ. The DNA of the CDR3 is TGCGCCAGCAGCATGAATCAGCCCCAGCATTTT. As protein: CASSMNQPQHF.

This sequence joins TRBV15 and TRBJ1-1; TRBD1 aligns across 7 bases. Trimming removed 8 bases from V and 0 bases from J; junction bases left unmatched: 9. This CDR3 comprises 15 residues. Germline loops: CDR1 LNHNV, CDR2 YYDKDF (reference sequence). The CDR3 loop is CATLTGAGVNTEAFF. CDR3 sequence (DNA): TGTGCCACCCTCACAGGGGCCGGGGTGAACACTGAAGCTTTCTTT.

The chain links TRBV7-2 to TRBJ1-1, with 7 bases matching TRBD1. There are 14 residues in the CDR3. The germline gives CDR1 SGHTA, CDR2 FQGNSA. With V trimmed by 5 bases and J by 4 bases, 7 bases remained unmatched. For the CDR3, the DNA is TGTGCCAGCAGCCAAGACAGGGTTCTCACTGAAGCTTTCTTT. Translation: CASSQDRVLTEAFF. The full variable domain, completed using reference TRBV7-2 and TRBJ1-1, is GAGVSQSPSNKVTEKGKDVELRCDPISGHTALYWYRQSLGQGLEFLIYFQGNSAPDKSGLPSDRFSAERTGGSVSTLTIQRTQQEDSAVYLCASSQDRVLTEAFFGQGTRLTVV.

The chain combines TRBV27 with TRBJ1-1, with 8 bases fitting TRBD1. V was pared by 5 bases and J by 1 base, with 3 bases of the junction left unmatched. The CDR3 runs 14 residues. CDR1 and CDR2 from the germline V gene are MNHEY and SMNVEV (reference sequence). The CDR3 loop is CASSLTGANTEAFF. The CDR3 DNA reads TGTGCCAGCAGTCTGACAGGGGCGAACACTGAAGCTTTCTTT.

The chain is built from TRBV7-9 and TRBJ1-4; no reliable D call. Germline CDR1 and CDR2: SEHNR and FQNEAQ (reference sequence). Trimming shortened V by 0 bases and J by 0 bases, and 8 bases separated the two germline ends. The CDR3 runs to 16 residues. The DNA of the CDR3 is TGTGCCAGCAGCTTAGCGGATAGCTCAACTAATGAAAAACTGTTTTTT. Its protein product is CASSLADSSTNEKLFF.

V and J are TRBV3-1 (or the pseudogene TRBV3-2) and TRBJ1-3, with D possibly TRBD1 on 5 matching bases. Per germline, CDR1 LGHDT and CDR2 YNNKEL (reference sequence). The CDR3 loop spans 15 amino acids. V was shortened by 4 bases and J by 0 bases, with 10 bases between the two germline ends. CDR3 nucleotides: TGTGCCAGCAGCCCCGGACATAGCTCTGGAAACACCATATATTTT. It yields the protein CASSPGHSSGNTIYF.

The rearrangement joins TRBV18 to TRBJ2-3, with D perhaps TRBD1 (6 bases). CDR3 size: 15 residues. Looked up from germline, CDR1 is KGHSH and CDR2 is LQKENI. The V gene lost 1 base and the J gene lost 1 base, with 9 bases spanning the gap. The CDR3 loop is CASSPLAGGTDTQYF. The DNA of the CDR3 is TGTGCCAGCTCACCACTGGCAGGGGGCACAGATACGCAGTATTTT.

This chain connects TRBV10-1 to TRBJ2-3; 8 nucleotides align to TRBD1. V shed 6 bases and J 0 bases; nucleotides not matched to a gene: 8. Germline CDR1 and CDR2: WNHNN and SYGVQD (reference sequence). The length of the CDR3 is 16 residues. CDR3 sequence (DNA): TGCGCCAGCAGGGTGGCCAGGGGGCACAGCACAGATACGCAGTATTTT. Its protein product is CASRVARGHSTDTQYF.